What follows describes a single TCR beta chain. What it recognizes is unknown. V was cut by 7 bases and J by 7 bases, with 14 bases left in between. The CDR3 is 11 residues long. The V gene's germline CDR1 is DFQATT and CDR2 SNEGSKA (reference sequence). The sample originates from a study of T-cell memory formation after mild COVID-19. Study results and limitations: The study found balanced CD4/CD8 in clones contracting day 15 to 85 and a CD4+ lean in later expanders. Prior to infection, memory already included some responding clones, suggesting cross-reactive memory joined.

The authors produced TCR alpha and TCR beta cDNA libraries with sample barcodes and UMIs by 5'RACE using constant-segment primers. TCRdb reprocessed the 5' RACE reads with MiXCR, giving one entry per CDR3 protein. The sample yields about 470,000 distinct CDR3 sequences, approximately 18% seen once. The genes are TRBV20-1 and TRBJ2-7; possibly TRBD1 for D (5 bases). Specimen: PBMCs or a T cell subset sorted from them (not recorded which). This TCR derives from an adult woman who had mild COVID-19 (a few samples of this study predate the infection). Cell type and time point are not known. The CDR3: CSVSGAREQYF. Written as DNA, the CDR3 is TGCAGTGTGTCTGGGGCGAGAGAGCAGTACTTC.